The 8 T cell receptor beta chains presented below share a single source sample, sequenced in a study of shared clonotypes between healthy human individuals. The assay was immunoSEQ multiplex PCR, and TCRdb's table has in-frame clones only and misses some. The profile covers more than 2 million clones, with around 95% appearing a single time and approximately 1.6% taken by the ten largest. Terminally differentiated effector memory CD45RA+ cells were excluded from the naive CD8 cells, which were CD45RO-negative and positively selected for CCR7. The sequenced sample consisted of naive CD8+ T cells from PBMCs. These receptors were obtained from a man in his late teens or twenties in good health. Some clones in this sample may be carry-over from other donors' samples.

The CDR3 loop reads CASSLGTSMDDEQFF. CDR3 DNA sequence: TGCGCCAGCAGCCTCGGGACAAGTATGGATGATGAGCAGTTCTTC. This chain links TRBV4-1 with TRBJ2-1, with a weak D call TRBD1 (6 bases). CDR1 is MGHRA, CDR2 YSYEKL, per germline. This CDR3 is built from 15 residues. The ends were cut back, 4 bases at V and 8 bases at J, with 18 bases in the middle.

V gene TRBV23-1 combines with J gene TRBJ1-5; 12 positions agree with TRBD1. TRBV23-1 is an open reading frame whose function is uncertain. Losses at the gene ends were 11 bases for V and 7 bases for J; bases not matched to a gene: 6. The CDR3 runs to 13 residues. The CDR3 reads CAGGQGAGQPQHF. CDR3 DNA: TGCGCCGGGGGACAGGGGGCTGGACAGCCCCAGCATTTT.

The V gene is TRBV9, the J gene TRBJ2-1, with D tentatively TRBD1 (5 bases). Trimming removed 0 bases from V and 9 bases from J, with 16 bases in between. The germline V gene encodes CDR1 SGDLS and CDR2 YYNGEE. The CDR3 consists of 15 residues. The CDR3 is CASSVGLKGAGEQFF. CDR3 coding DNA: TGTGCCAGCAGCGTAGGGTTGAAAGGGGCCGGTGAGCAGTTCTTC.

In DNA, the CDR3 is TGTGCCAGCAGTGGATCGAGAGAGAGCCCCTACGAGCAGTACTTC. Translated, it gives CASSGSRESPYEQYF. V usage is TRBV28 and J usage is TRBJ2-7; D unresolved. CDR1 is MDHEN and CDR2 is SYDVKM in the germline V gene. V lost 5 bases to trimming and J lost 2 bases, with 16 bases between them. The CDR3 is made up of 15 amino acids.

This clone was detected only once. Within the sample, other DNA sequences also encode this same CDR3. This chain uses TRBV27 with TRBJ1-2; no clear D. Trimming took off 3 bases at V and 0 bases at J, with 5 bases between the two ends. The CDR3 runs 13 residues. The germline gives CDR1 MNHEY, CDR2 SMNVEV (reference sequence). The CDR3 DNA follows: TGTGCCAGCAGTTTTAGTGCTAACTATGGCTACACCTTC. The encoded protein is CASSFSANYGYTF.

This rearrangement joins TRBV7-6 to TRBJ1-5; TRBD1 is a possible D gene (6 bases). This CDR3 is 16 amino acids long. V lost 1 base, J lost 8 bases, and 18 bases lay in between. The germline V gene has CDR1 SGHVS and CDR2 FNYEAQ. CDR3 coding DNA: TGTGCCAGCAGCTTAGGGGCAGGGGATAGGTTGGAGCCCCAGCATTTT. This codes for CASSLGAGDRLEPQHF.

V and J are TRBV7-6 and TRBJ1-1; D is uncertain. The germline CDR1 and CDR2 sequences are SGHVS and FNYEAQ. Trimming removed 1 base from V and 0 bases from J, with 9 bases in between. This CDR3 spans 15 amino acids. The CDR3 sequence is CASSLVGRLNTEAFF. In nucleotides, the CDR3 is TGTGCCAGCAGCTTAGTTGGCAGATTGAACACTGAAGCTTTCTTT.

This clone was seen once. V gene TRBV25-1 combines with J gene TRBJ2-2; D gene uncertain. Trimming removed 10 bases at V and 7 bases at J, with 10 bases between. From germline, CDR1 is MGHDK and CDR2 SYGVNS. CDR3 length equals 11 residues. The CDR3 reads CATLFGGELFF. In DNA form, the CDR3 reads TGTGCCACCCTCTTTGGCGGGGAGCTGTTTTTT.